Listed here are 17 T cell receptor beta chains from one sample, sequenced in a study of shared clonotypes between healthy human individuals. Method: immunoSEQ multiplex PCR; TCRdb's copy keeps in-frame clones and lacks some. The profile covers approximately 530,000 clones, with 95% to 96% appearing a single time and around 0.066% taken by the ten largest. The sequenced sample consisted of naive CD4+ T cells sorted from blood. Subset reported: CD45RA+ positively selected. These receptors all stem from a woman in her twenties or thirties in good health.

This chain links TRBV5-4 with TRBJ2-3; D is perhaps TRBD2 (6 bases). CDR3 length: 14 residues. V shed 4 bases and J shed 0 bases, with 9 bases lying between them. Germline loops: CDR1 SGHNT, CDR2 YYREEE (reference sequence). DNA for the CDR3: TGTGCCAGCAGCCTGGACTATAGCACAGATACGCAGTATTTT. Translated: CASSLDYSTDTQYF.

This chain uses TRBV9 with TRBJ1-1; perhaps TRBD1 as D (6 bases). There are 16 residues in the CDR3. Trimming shortened V by 1 base and J by 5 bases, and 18 bases separated the two germline ends. Looked up from germline, CDR1 is SGDLS and CDR2 is YYNGEE. In DNA form, the CDR3 reads TGTGCCAGCAGCGTACCCGTTGGGGGGCTGGGGACTGAAGCTTTCTTT. Protein product: CASSVPVGGLGTEAFF.

In its sample, this clone was seen a few times. The chain recombines TRBV5-6 with TRBJ1-2; no reliable D call. V shed 0 bases and J shed 3 bases, with 6 bases lying between them. Germline V lookup: CDR1 SGHDT, CDR2 YYEEEE. The CDR3 runs 13 residues. The CDR3 spells CASSLGSHYGYTF. The DNA of the CDR3 is TGTGCCAGCAGCTTGGGCAGTCACTATGGCTACACCTTC.

V usage is TRBV19 and J usage is TRBJ2-3; D is uncertain. CDR1 is LNHDA, CDR2 SQIVND, per germline (reference sequence). Trimming shortened V by 5 bases and J by 0 bases, and 3 bases separated the two germline ends. The CDR3 extends over 12 amino acids. The CDR3 nucleotides read TGTGCCAGTAGTTGGAGCACAGATACGCAGTATTTT. It translates to CASSWSTDTQYF.

This sequence joins TRBV28 and TRBJ1-6; D ambiguous. Germline V CDR1 and CDR2: MDHEN, SYDVKM. Deletions cut 0 bases from V and 8 bases from J, with 8 bases between. The CDR3 has 14 residues. The CDR3 region is CASSLWVPDSPLHF. The DNA for the CDR3 is TGTGCCAGCAGTTTATGGGTACCGGATTCACCCCTCCACTTT.

The chain has TRBV4-1 and TRBJ2-7; D is perhaps TRBD1 (6 bases). The CDR3 spans 13 residues. CDR1 and CDR2 from the germline V gene are MGHRA and YSYEKL. V lost 5 bases and J 4 bases, leaving 12 bases between the germline ends. CDR3 nucleotides: TGCGCCAGCAGCAAGGGGGTAGGTTACGAGCAGTACTTC. It specifies CASSKGVGYEQYF.

This chain connects TRBV29-1 to TRBJ2-3, with D tentatively TRBD1 or TRBD2 (7 bases each). Germline CDR1 is SQVTM and CDR2 is ANQGSEA. Trimming stripped 2 bases from V and 4 bases from J, with 16 bases between. The CDR3 runs to 15 residues. The CDR3 spells CSVEWVAGGADTQYF. In DNA, the CDR3 is TGCAGCGTTGAATGGGTGGCAGGGGGGGCAGATACGCAGTATTTT.

The chain couples TRBV28 to TRBJ2-1; D unresolved. This CDR3 is built from 12 residues. The germline CDR1 and CDR2 sequences are MDHEN and SYDVKM. Deletions cut 5 bases from V and 7 bases from J, with 9 bases between. The CDR3 DNA is TGTGCCAGCAGTCCCCCCCGGAATGAGCAGTTCTTC. Translating gives CASSPPRNEQFF.

The J gene is TRBJ1-1, the V gene TRBV5-6; D gene ambiguous. The CDR3 contains 14 residues. The germline gives CDR1 SGHDT, CDR2 YYEEEE. V was clipped by 2 bases and J by 1 base, with 9 bases between them. CDR3 region: CASSFVGRNTEAFF. The CDR3 coding sequence is TGTGCCAGCAGCTTTGTGGGTAGGAACACTGAAGCTTTCTTT.

This clone showed up just once. This sequence joins TRBV10-1 and TRBJ2-5; D perhaps matches TRBD2 (6 bases). Trimming took off 0 bases at V and 5 bases at J, with 10 bases between the two ends. Germline V gene sequence: CDR1 WNHNN, CDR2 SYGVQD (reference sequence). The CDR3 is made up of 14 amino acids. In DNA form, the CDR3 reads TGCGCCAGCAGTGAGTCGGGGGGTCCGGAGACCCAGTACTTC. This codes for CASSESGGPETQYF.

The chain joins TRBV18 to TRBJ2-5, with D possibly TRBD2 on 5 matching bases. The DNA end is more similar to TRBJ2-7, so the J call may be wrong. The CDR3 runs 15 residues. In germline, CDR1 is KGHSH, CDR2 LQKENI. The CDR3 loop is CASSPREGSADEQYF. The CDR3 DNA follows: TGTGCCAGCTCACCACGCGAGGGAAGTGCCGACGAGCAGTACTTC.

This chain connects TRBV25-1 to TRBJ1-1; 10 bases map to TRBD1. V gave up 4 bases and J gave up 4 bases; unmatched junction bases: 9. The CDR3 runs to 16 residues. CDR1 is MGHDK, CDR2 SYGVNS, per germline. This CDR3 reads CASSAMTGGASTEAFF. The CDR3, as DNA: TGTGCCAGCAGTGCCATGACAGGGGGCGCCAGCACTGAAGCTTTCTTT.

The genes are TRBV5-1 and TRBJ2-1, with 7 bases that match TRBD2. From germline, CDR1 is SGHRS and CDR2 YFSETQ. V gave up 0 bases and J gave up 4 bases; unmatched junction bases: 4. The CDR3 consists of 15 residues. CDR3 sequence reads: CASSLEGTMYNEQFF. CDR3 sequence (DNA): TGCGCCAGCAGCTTGGAAGGGACTATGTACAATGAGCAGTTCTTC.

The chain combines TRBV28 with TRBJ1-5, with D uncertain. V shed 6 bases and J shed 1 base, with 10 bases lying between them. CDR1 is MDHEN and CDR2 is SYDVKM in the germline V gene. There are 14 residues in the CDR3. CDR3 in amino acids: CASRTPQSNQPQHF. CDR3 sequence (DNA): TGTGCCAGCAGAACCCCGCAGAGCAATCAGCCCCAGCATTTT.

The genes are TRBV5-1 and TRBJ2-2; the match to TRBD1 covers 10 bases. This CDR3 has 15 residues. J lost 7 bases, V lost 3 bases, and 6 bases had no gene match. CDR1 is SGHRS, CDR2 YFSETQ, per germline. Here the CDR3 DNA reads TGCGCCAGCAGCTCGGGACAGGGGTCGGTCGGGGAGCTGTTTTTT. This encodes CASSSGQGSVGELFF.

The J gene is TRBJ1-5, the V gene TRBV10-1; 9 bases match TRBD1. This CDR3 has 13 amino acids. The germline gives CDR1 WNHNN, CDR2 SYGVQD (reference sequence). Germline trimming cut 8 bases from V and 9 bases from J; bases unmatched to any gene: 8. CDR3 amino acids: CASQSGQGLPQHF. The CDR3 DNA reads TGCGCCAGCCAGTCGGGACAGGGTCTGCCCCAGCATTTT.

The chain is built from TRBV9 and TRBJ1-4; 12 positions agree with TRBD1. V was pared by 0 bases and J by 7 bases, with 4 bases of the junction left unmatched. The germline CDR1 and CDR2 sequences are SGDLS and YYNGEE. This CDR3 is 16 amino acids long. The CDR3 spells CASSVGDRGLVEKLFF. CDR3 sequence (DNA): TGTGCCAGCAGCGTAGGGGACAGGGGGCTCGTTGAAAAACTGTTTTTT. Full variable domain (missing parts from reference TRBV9 and TRBJ1-4): DSGVTQTPKHLITATGQRVTLRCSPRSGDLSVYWYQQSLDQGLQFLIQYYNGEERAKGNILERFSAQQFPDLHSELNLSSLELGDSALYFCASSVGDRGLVEKLFFGSGTQLSVL.